The entry that follows covers one T cell receptor (beta chain) sequence. The authors' processing: Estimation of nucleated cell counts relied on the amplification of reference gene primers. The protocol was immunoSEQ multiplex PCR, while the TCRdb copy is restricted to in-frame clones and leaves out a portion. D and trimming were read from the DNA, whereas the V and J calls and clone size are those reported in that table. The sample yields about 61,000 clones, approximately 87% seen once. CDR3 size: 18 residues. Trimming removed 3 bases from V and 2 bases from J, with 21 bases in between. Germline CDR1 is MNHEY and CDR2 is SMNVEV (reference sequence). The sample comes from a study of blood T cell repertoires in COVID-19. The overall study: COVID-19 samples from acute and convalescent phases originated in the United States, Italy and Spain. T cells, B-cell-depleted T cells, or PBMCs supplied cDNA or gDNA.

The rearrangement joins TRBV27 to TRBJ2-3; tentative D call: TRBD2 (6 bases). Sequencing used peripheral blood. The source is a man in his 60s with acute or convalescent COVID-19. The CDR3 here is CASSFSPRVAAFTDTQYF. CDR3 nucleotide sequence: TGTGCCAGCAGTTTCTCCCCGAGAGTAGCGGCTTTCACAGATACGCAGTATTTT.